Reported below is one T cell receptor (beta chain). The method was immunoSEQ multiplex PCR; TCRdb's version includes in-frame clones alone and lacks a portion of them. The sample lists over 150,000 clones, about nine tenths seen once, with around 5.8% in the top ten. This entry is derived from a study of T cell responses to AZD1222 COVID-19 vaccine. Trimming removed 3 bases from V and 2 bases from J; junction bases left unmatched: 6. CDR1 and CDR2 (germline): SGHRS, YFSETQ. The CDR3 is made up of 16 amino acids. Sequenced here: peripheral blood, sampled on day 0 of AZD1222 vaccination. The V gene is TRBV5-1, the J gene TRBJ2-3; 10 positions agree with TRBD2. The source is an adult in good health. CDR3 sequence: CASSSPTSGVTDTQYF. For the CDR3, the DNA is TGCGCCAGCAGCTCACCAACTAGCGGGGTCACAGATACGCAGTATTTT.